A selection of T cell receptor beta chains follows, all from one sample in a study of T cells after somatic rescue of genetic block. Assay used: immunoSEQ multiplex PCR; TCRdb lists only in-frame clones, some missing. The sample gives roughly 51,000 clones, 96% of which show up once; approximately 0.075% is in the top ten. Sample: peripheral blood mononuclear cells (PBMCs). The origin of the receptors is a child in the first two years of life. The CDR3 runs from the conserved cysteine through the conserved F or W. D genes are given only for firm matches. A row's size may be missing; if present it is once, few, many or a size class.

v_call,j_call,clone_size,cdr3_length,d_call,cdr3_aa,cdr3_nt
TRBV7-2,TRBJ1-2,-,11,-,CASSNNYGYTF,TGTGCCAGCAGCAATAACTATGGCTACACCTTC
TRBV7-2,TRBJ1-2,-,14,TRBD1,CASSLGPQGTGYTF,TGTGCCAGTAGCTTGGGCCCACAGGGGACGGGCTACACCTTC
TRBV29-1,TRBJ1-1,-,12,-,CSVDRVNTEAFF,TGCAGCGTTGACAGGGTGAACACTGAAGCTTTCTTT
TRBV21-1,TRBJ2-7,-,16,-,CASSKARCGSWYEQYF,TGTGCCAGCAGCAAAGCGCGATGCGGGAGTTGGTACGAGCAGTACTTC
TRBV5-1,TRBJ2-2,-,13,-,CASSLRDPGELFF,TGCGCCAGCAGCTTGCGGGACCCCGGGGAGCTGTTTTTT
TRBV28,TRBJ1-3,-,15,-,CASSLPQVPGNTIYF,TGTGCCAGCAGTTTACCACAGGTCCCAGGAAACACCATATATTTT
TRBV2,TRBJ2-7,-,12,-,CAVRVPSYEQYF,TGTGCCGTCAGGGTCCCTTCCTACGAGCAGTACTTC
TRBV6-4,TRBJ1-5,-,13,-,CASSDRSNQPQHF,TGTGCCAGCAGCGACAGAAGCAATCAGCCCCAGCATTTT
TRBV5-6,TRBJ1-2,-,11,-,CASSLFMAYTF,TGTGCCAGCAGCCTGTTTATGGCCTACACCTTC
TRBV9,TRBJ2-2,-,19,TRBD2,CASSTKQPGTSVYPGELFF,TGTGCCAGCAGCACCAAACAACCGGGGACTAGCGTCTACCCCGGGGAGCTGTTTTTT
TRBV18,TRBJ2-2,-,17,-,CASSPPIGPKNTGELFF,TGTGCCAGCTCACCACCCATCGGACCCAAGAACACCGGGGAGCTGTTTTTT
TRBV4-2,TRBJ1-1,-,15,TRBD1,CASSRDRGMNTEAFF,TGTGCCAGCAGCCGGGACAGGGGGATGAACACTGAAGCTTTCTTT
TRBV25-1,TRBJ1-6,-,12,TRBD1,CASSGGGSPLHF,TGTGCCAGCAGTGGAGGGGGCTCACCCCTCCACTTT
TRBV9,TRBJ1-2,-,15,-,CASSGPRVPNYGYTF,TGTGCCAGCAGCGGACCCAGGGTGCCCAACTATGGCTACACCTTC
TRBV30,TRBJ1-3,-,12,-,CAWSVSGNTIYF,TGTGCCTGGAGTGTTTCTGGAAACACCATATATTTT
TRBV4-2,TRBJ2-7,-,14,TRBD1,CASSQRQGSYEQYF,TGTGCCAGCAGCCAGCGACAGGGGTCCTACGAGCAGTACTTC
TRBV4-1,TRBJ1-4,-,15,-,CASSQGTVVKEKLFF,TGCGCCAGCAGCCAAGGTACCGTGGTGAAGGAAAAACTGTTTTTT
TRBV7-2,TRBJ2-2,-,15,-,CASSLEHRNTGELFF,TGTGCCAGCAGCTTAGAACACAGGAACACCGGGGAGCTGTTTTTT
TRBV11-2,TRBJ2-2,once,16,TRBD1,CASSFRRDRNTGELFF,TGTGCCAGCAGCTTTCGCCGGGACAGGAACACCGGGGAGCTGTTTTTT
TRBV20-1,TRBJ2-1,-,11,-,CSSRGRHEQFF,TGCAGTTCGAGGGGTAGGCATGAGCAGTTCTTC
TRBV9,TRBJ1-2,-,14,-,CASSVTASNYGYTF,TGTGCCAGCAGCGTGACAGCGTCTAACTATGGCTACACCTTC
TRBV19,TRBJ1-4,-,14,-,CASSLRGGNEKLFF,TGTGCCAGTAGCCTTCGGGGAGGGAATGAAAAACTGTTTTTT
TRBV4-1,TRBJ1-4,-,12,TRBD1,CASSPGGEKLFF,TGCGCCAGCAGCCCAGGGGGCGAAAAACTGTTTTTT
TRBV28,TRBJ2-4,-,14,-,CASSVRLAKNIQYF,TGTGCCAGCAGTGTTCGACTAGCCAAAAACATTCAGTACTTC
TRBV7-2,TRBJ1-4,-,15,TRBD1,CASSSQDRRNEKLFF,TGTGCCAGCAGCTCCCAGGACAGGAGGAATGAAAAACTGTTTTTT
TRBV5-6,TRBJ2-1,once,19,TRBD2,CASSLPYSREGWTYNEQFF,TGTGCCAGCAGCTTGCCTTACTCGCGGGAGGGTTGGACCTACAATGAGCAGTTCTTC
TRBV9,TRBJ2-3,-,11,-,CASSVGDTQYF,TGTGCCAGCAGCGTTGGAGATACGCAGTATTTT
TRBV5-4,TRBJ2-3,-,13,-,CASSLGSTDTQYF,TGTGCCAGCAGCTTGGGCAGCACAGATACGCAGTATTTT
TRBV6-5,TRBJ2-7,-,14,TRBD1,CASNSPDRGDEQYF,TGTGCCAGCAATTCCCCCGACAGGGGGGACGAGCAGTACTTC
TRBV10-3,TRBJ1-5,-,14,-,CAISDRYSNQPQHF,TGTGCCATCAGTGACAGGTATAGCAATCAGCCCCAGCATTTT
TRBV11-2,TRBJ2-5,-,15,TRBD2,CASSTRLAGGETQYF,TGTGCCAGCAGCACCCGACTAGCGGGCGGAGAGACCCAGTACTTC
TRBV4-3,TRBJ2-7,-,13,-,CASSPDRSYEQYF,TGCGCCAGCAGCCCGGACCGCTCCTACGAGCAGTACTTC
TRBV20-1,TRBJ2-7,-,11,-,CSARTVHEQYF,TGCAGTGCTCGGACAGTGCACGAGCAGTACTTC
TRBV19,TRBJ2-3,-,16,TRBD2,CASSTILAGGIDTQYF,TGTGCCAGTAGTACGATTCTAGCGGGAGGTATAGATACGCAGTATTTT
TRBV15,TRBJ2-3,-,14,-,CATAEGDHTDTQYF,TGTGCCACTGCCGAGGGGGACCACACAGATACGCAGTATTTT
TRBV19,TRBJ2-1,-,13,-,CASSWSLYNEQFF,TGTGCCAGTAGTTGGAGCCTGTACAATGAGCAGTTCTTC
TRBV11-2,TRBJ1-1,-,14,TRBD1,CASSQRTGNTEAFF,TGTGCCAGCAGCCAGCGGACAGGGAACACTGAAGCTTTCTTT
TRBV29-1,TRBJ2-7,-,13,-,CSASGTPPYEQYF,TGCAGCGCTTCCGGGACACCTCCCTACGAGCAGTACTTC
TRBV14,TRBJ1-2,-,13,-,CASSQARDYGYTF,TGTGCCAGCAGCCAAGCACGGGACTATGGCTACACCTTC
TRBV7-2,TRBJ1-2,-,13,TRBD1,CASSLVRGQGYTF,TGTGCCAGCAGCTTAGTTAGGGGGCAAGGCTACACCTTC
TRBV30,TRBJ1-5,-,13,-,CAWSIGTNQPQHF,TGTGCCTGGAGTATAGGGACAAATCAGCCCCAGCATTTT
TRBV11-2,TRBJ1-4,-,15,TRBD1,CASSARQGRYEKLFF,TGTGCCAGCAGCGCCCGACAGGGGCGCTATGAAAAACTGTTTTTT
TRBV11-2,TRBJ2-5,-,15,-,CASSLEGVSVETQYF,TGTGCCAGCAGCTTAGAAGGAGTTAGCGTGGAGACCCAGTACTTC
TRBV7-2,TRBJ2-3,-,14,-,CASSLGTAVVTQYF,TGTGCCAGCAGCTTAGGGACTGCGGTTGTCACGCAGTATTTT
TRBV28,TRBJ2-3,-,15,TRBD1,CASSPRTGVADTQYF,TGTGCCAGCAGTCCGCGGACAGGGGTGGCAGATACGCAGTATTTT
TRBV7-2,TRBJ2-1,-,14,-,CASSWTSAYNEQFF,TGTGCCAGCAGCTGGACTTCCGCCTACAATGAGCAGTTCTTC
TRBV19,TRBJ1-5,-,14,-,CASSLLGGGKPQHF,TGTGCCAGTAGCCTCCTTGGGGGAGGCAAGCCCCAGCATTTT
TRBV7-9,TRBJ1-1,-,15,TRBD1,CASSTDRGLGTEAFF,TGTGCCAGCAGCACTGACAGGGGGTTAGGGACTGAAGCTTTCTTT
TRBV2,TRBJ2-3,-,12,-,CASIQVTDTQYF,TGTGCCAGCATCCAGGTCACAGATACGCAGTATTTT
TRBV19,TRBJ2-1,-,12,TRBD1,CASYRGRHEQFF,TGTGCCAGTTACAGGGGGCGGCATGAGCAGTTCTTC
TRBV2,TRBJ2-1,-,15,-,CASSEVRSSYNEQFF,TGTGCCAGCAGTGAAGTGCGGAGCTCCTACAATGAGCAGTTCTTC
TRBV27,TRBJ2-7,-,14,-,CASSSQGRGYEQYF,TGTGCCAGCAGTTCACAGGGAAGGGGCTACGAGCAGTACTTC
TRBV13,TRBJ2-4,-,15,TRBD1,CASSSLRGQGNIQYF,TGTGCCAGCAGCTCTCTCAGGGGGCAGGGAAACATTCAGTACTTC
TRBV4-3,TRBJ2-5,-,14,TRBD1,CASSQERDRQTQYF,TGCGCCAGCAGCCAAGAAAGGGACAGACAGACCCAGTACTTC
TRBV2,TRBJ2-3,-,15,TRBD2,CASSEAGLVENTQYF,TGTGCCAGCAGTGAAGCGGGACTAGTGGAAAATACGCAGTATTTT
TRBV5-4,TRBJ2-1,once,14,TRBD2,CASSGTSVYNEQFF,TGTGCCAGCAGCGGGACTAGCGTATACAATGAGCAGTTCTTC
TRBV29-1,TRBJ1-1,-,10,-,CSVEGTEAFF,TGCAGCGTTGAGGGCACTGAAGCTTTCTTT
TRBV6-1,TRBJ1-2,-,14,TRBD1,CASSARDRDYGYTF,TGTGCCAGCAGCGCCCGGGACAGGGACTATGGCTACACCTTC
TRBV7-8,TRBJ2-1,-,14,-,CASTTRSSYNEQFF,TGTGCCAGCACGACGAGGAGCTCCTACAATGAGCAGTTCTTC
TRBV4-2,TRBJ2-2,-,16,-,CASSQDPLAGTGELFF,TGTGCCAGCAGCCAAGATCCGCTAGCAGGTACCGGGGAGCTGTTTTTT